This T cell receptor beta chain appears in the sequencing data of a study of cytomegalovirus exposure and HLA in healthy donors. This CDR3 spans 15 amino acids. Germline CDR1 reads MDHEN; CDR2 reads SYDVKM. J gave up 3 bases and V 5 bases, and 9 bases lay outside the gene matches. Findings of the study overall: V- and J-gene trimming of TCR beta was linked (in a later analysis) to a missense DCLRE1C variant.

Details on this clone: Antigen unknown.

The PCR used 60 Vbeta and 13 Jbeta primers. TCRdb's table, derived via immunoSEQ multiplex PCR, lists solely in-frame clones and lacks some. The sample contains fewer than 200,000 clones, approximately 84% of which appear only once. Sequencing used PBMCs. This sequence was found in a woman between 45 and 65 years old in good health and CMV-seropositive. The chain is built from TRBV28 and TRBJ2-7, with TRBD1 identical over 8 bases. CDR3: CASSDPRTGNYEQYF. CDR3 nucleotides: TGTGCCAGCAGTGACCCCCGGACAGGGAACTACGAGCAGTACTTC.